This entry lists 22 T cell receptor beta chains sequenced from one sample in a study of post-analysis software for immune sequencing data. The authors incorporated unique molecular identifiers into the TCR beta cDNA libraries. Using its own MiXCR run on the PCR reads, TCRdb lists one record per CDR3 protein. The repertoire includes some 160,000 distinct CDR3 sequences, roughly 35% of them detected once, and roughly 28% sits in the top ten. Sequencing was performed on blood, taken after autologous hematopoietic stem cell transplantation. All receptors derive from a girl aged 10 to 17 with multiple sclerosis.

This clonotype occurred a few times. This sequence joins TRBV9 and TRBJ1-5; possibly TRBD1 for D (5 bases). Germline V CDR1 and CDR2: SGDLS, YYNGEE. The CDR3 length is 15 residues. The V and J ends lost 4 bases and 7 bases respectively, with 18 bases between them. The CDR3 DNA follows: TGTGCCAGCAGCTCCCGAGGGGTCCCGGGACAGCCCCAGCATTTT. Residues: CASSSRGVPGQPQHF.

This chain joins TRBV5-1 and TRBJ2-7, with TRBD1 matching over 7 bases. V shed 4 bases and J 6 bases; nucleotides not matched to a gene: 10. This CDR3 is 14 amino acids long. Germline CDR1 is SGHRS and CDR2 is YFSETQ. The CDR3 spells CASSRMTGFREQYF. The CDR3 DNA follows: TGCGCCAGCAGCAGAATGACAGGGTTCCGCGAGCAGTACTTC.

CDR3 nucleotide sequence: TGTGCCAGCAGCCAAAGAAAGCTAGCGGGAGCGCTTGATGAGCAGTTCTTC. Its protein is CASSQRKLAGALDEQFF. J is TRBJ2-1 and V is TRBV3-1; 10 nucleotides align to TRBD2. The length of the CDR3 is 17 residues. J gave up 8 bases and V 2 bases, and 12 bases lay outside the gene matches. Germline-derived CDR1 and CDR2 are LGHDT and YNNKEL (reference sequence).

This clonotype was observed many times. The rearrangement joins TRBV20-1 to TRBJ1-2; D is perhaps TRBD1 (5 bases). Germline CDR1 reads DFQATT; CDR2 reads SNEGSKA (reference sequence). The length of the CDR3 is 13 residues. Trimming left V 6 bases short and J 2 bases short, with 13 bases between. Here the CDR3 DNA reads TGCAGTGCGCTTGGGACGGCGAACTATGGCTACACCTTC. It specifies CSALGTANYGYTF.

This clonotype was recorded at least ten times. The CDR3: CSVDVGLDEQYF. The CDR3 DNA sequence: TGCAGCGTTGATGTGGGTTTAGACGAGCAGTACTTC. V and J are TRBV29-1 and TRBJ2-7; D call uncertain. Deletions cut 3 bases from V and 5 bases from J, with 11 bases between. CDR1 SQVTM and CDR2 ANQGSEA come from the germline V gene. The CDR3 runs to 12 residues.

This clonotype appeared a few times. This sequence joins TRBV10-3 and TRBJ2-5; D unclear. The CDR3 loop spans 13 amino acids. Germline values: CDR1 ENHRY, CDR2 SYGVKD. The V gene lost 0 bases and the J gene lost 5 bases, with 7 bases spanning the gap. The CDR3 DNA is TGTGCCATCAGTGAGTCAGTTGTGGAGACCCAGTACTTC. Its protein product is CAISESVVETQYF.

This clonotype was seen a handful of times. The chain is built from TRBV11-2 and TRBJ2-6; D possibly matches TRBD1 or TRBD2 (6 bases each). The germline V and J ends were trimmed by 6 bases and 3 bases, with 21 bases remaining between them. Germline CDR1 SGHAT, CDR2 FQNNGV. CDR3 length: 18 amino acids. The DNA for the CDR3 is TGTGCCAGCAGTTTATGGGGGGCAGTGATGCGTGGGGCCAACGTCCTGACTTTC. Translated, it gives CASSLWGAVMRGANVLTF.

The J gene is TRBJ2-7, the V gene TRBV28; D is perhaps TRBD1 (5 bases). V was cut by 3 bases and J by 12 bases, with 12 bases left in between. This CDR3 spans 11 amino acids. Looked up from germline, CDR1 is MDHEN and CDR2 is SYDVKM. CDR3: CASSLAAGSYF. The CDR3 nucleotides are TGTGCCAGCAGTTTGGCCGCAGGGTCGTACTTC.

The V gene is TRBV13, the J gene TRBJ1-1; D is undetermined. The CDR3 is 13 amino acids. Trimming pared 1 base from V and 3 bases from J, leaving 6 bases between. The germline gives CDR1 PRHDT, CDR2 FYEKMQ (reference sequence). The CDR3: CASSLARDTEAFF. The CDR3 region has the DNA TGTGCCAGCAGCTTAGCCCGGGACACTGAAGCTTTCTTT. The full variable domain, its missing parts supplied by reference TRBV13 and TRBJ1-1, is AAGVIQSPRHLIKEKRETATLKCYPIPRHDTVYWYQQGPGQDPQFLISFYEKMQSDKGSIPDRFSAQQFSDYHSELNMSSLELGDSALYFCASSLARDTEAFFGQGTRLTVV.

This clonotype was counted only a few times. This chain uses TRBV19 with TRBJ2-5, with TRBD1 identical over 8 bases. Trimming at V came to 11 bases and at J to 2 bases, leaving 7 bases not matched to a gene. This CDR3 comprises 13 residues. Germline lookup yields CDR1 LNHDA and CDR2 SQIVND (reference sequence). CDR3 coding DNA: TGTGCCGGTACCCGGACAGGGCAAGAGACCCAGTACTTC. It codes for CAGTRTGQETQYF.

V usage is TRBV18 and J usage is TRBJ2-3; D is tentatively TRBD1 or TRBD2 (5 bases each). The germline V and J ends were trimmed by 3 bases and 0 bases, with 10 bases remaining between them. The CDR3 extends over 15 amino acids. CDR1 and CDR2 (germline): KGHSH, LQKENI. DNA of the CDR3: TGTGCCAGCTCACCCTTCAGGGAGAGCACAGATACGCAGTATTTT. Encoded protein: CASSPFRESTDTQYF.

The J gene is TRBJ2-1, the V gene TRBV15; D is uncertain. V dropped 1 base and J dropped 4 bases, with 8 bases sitting between them. The CDR3 length is 14 residues. Germline V gives CDR1 LNHNV, CDR2 YYDKDF (reference sequence). CDR3 nucleotides: TGTGCCACCAGCAGAGGCCCTGATTACAATGAGCAGTTCTTC. This encodes CATSRGPDYNEQFF.

The rearrangement joins TRBV6-6 to TRBJ1-2, with D hard to call. The CDR3 has 12 residues. Trimming took off 5 bases at V and 7 bases at J, with 11 bases between the two ends. The germline V gene encodes CDR1 MNHNY and CDR2 SVGAGI (reference sequence). CDR3 sequence reads: CASSPGEGGYTF. The CDR3 coding sequence is TGTGCCAGCAGTCCCGGGGAGGGTGGCTACACCTTC.

As for this clonotype: One base away lies a much larger clone, so this may be a sequencing read error. This is likely a read error, given that the CDR3 carries no conserved phenylalanine or tryptophan at its end. This sequence joins TRBV2 and TRBJ1-2, with a possible D match to TRBD1 (5 bases). CDR1 is SNHLY, CDR2 FYNNEI, per germline. The CDR3 length is 13 residues. Trimming took 6 bases from V and 6 from J, leaving 14 bases between them. CDR3 sequence reads: CASRTQGQDGYTV. CDR3 DNA sequence: TGTGCCAGCAGAACCCAGGGCCAAGATGGCTACACCGTC.

The rearrangement joins TRBV19 to TRBJ1-5; D is unresolved. The CDR3 runs 12 residues. V lost 7 bases and J lost 6, with 10 bases in between. Germline assignment: CDR1 LNHDA and CDR2 SQIVND (reference sequence). CDR3 bases: TGTGCCAGTACCATGGGAGGTCAGCCCCAGCATTTT. Translating gives CASTMGGQPQHF. The full variable domain, with the rest looked up from reference TRBV19 and TRBJ1-5, is DGGITQSPKYLFRKEGQNVTLSCEQNLNHDAMYWYRQDPGQGLRLIYYSQIVNDFQKGDIAEGYSVSREKKESFPLTVTSAQKNPTAFYLCASTMGGQPQHFGDGTRLSIL.

Only one count was recorded for this clonotype. Just one base apart from a much larger clone, this may be a read error. The rearrangement uses TRBV29-1 and TRBJ2-1, with D perhaps given as TRBD1 or TRBD2 (5 bases each). This CDR3 spans 11 amino acids. Germline CDR1 and CDR2: SQVTM and ANQGSEA. CDR3 loop: CSPAEGNDQFF. Here the CDR3 DNA reads TGCAGCCCTGCCGAGGGGAATGATCAGTTCTTC.

CDR3 region: CASSLELGRNEQYF. The CDR3 nucleotides are TGTGCCAGCAGCTTAGAACTCGGGCGGAACGAGCAGTACTTC. The gene calls are TRBV7-2 and TRBJ2-7; D ambiguous. Per the germline V gene, CDR1 is SGHTA and CDR2 is FQGNSA. The V end lost 1 base, the J end lost 5 bases, and 12 bases lay between the germline ends. The CDR3 consists of 14 residues.

This chain uses TRBV29-1 with TRBJ2-7, with D possibly TRBD1 on 7 matching bases. This CDR3 is 18 amino acids long. Looked up from germline, CDR1 is SQVTM and CDR2 is ANQGSEA. V gave up 5 bases and J gave up 1 base, with 27 bases separating them. CDR3 nucleotides: TGCAGCGTTCAGGGTCGTGGGGGGACAGTAGAGAGGTCCTACGAGCAGTACTTC. As protein: CSVQGRGGTVERSYEQYF.

This clonotype has more than one count but fewer than ten. The chain carries TRBV12-3 or TRBV12-4 and TRBJ2-4; TRBD1 might be the D (5 bases). Trimming pared 4 bases from V and 6 bases from J, leaving 7 bases between. The CDR3 is made up of 12 amino acids. The CDR3 nucleotides are TGTGCCAGCAGTTCTCAGGGAAACATTCAGTACTTC. It yields the protein CASSSQGNIQYF.

CDR3 region: CSARDPGAGTEAFF. The CDR3 DNA reads as TGCAGTGCTAGAGATCCGGGGGCCGGCACTGAAGCTTTCTTT. The J gene is TRBJ1-1, the V gene TRBV20-1; perhaps TRBD1 as D (6 bases). The length of the CDR3 is 14 residues. Germline V gene lookup returns CDR1 DFQATT and CDR2 SNEGSKA (reference sequence). V was pared by 0 bases and J by 4 bases, with 12 bases between.

The V call is TRBV7-9, the J call TRBJ2-1; D possibly corresponds to TRBD2 (5 bases). The CDR3 has 13 residues. Trimming pared 1 base from V and 13 bases from J, leaving 14 bases between. Germline V gene sequence: CDR1 SEHNR, CDR2 FQNEAQ (reference sequence). The CDR3, as DNA: TGTGCCAGCAGCTTAGACGGGAACCAACTCCAGTTCTTC. Its protein is CASSLDGNQLQFF.

The chain recombines TRBV12-3 or TRBV12-4 with TRBJ2-5, with 8 bases matching TRBD2. This CDR3 has 20 amino acids. J gave up 2 bases and V 6 bases, and 23 bases lay outside the gene matches. DNA of the CDR3: TGTGCCAGCAGCGGGGGGGGACGTGACTCACAGCCCAAACGACAAGAGACCCAGTACTTC. Its translation: CASSGGGRDSQPKRQETQYF.